This TCR beta chain was recorded in a study of T cells and copy number aberrations in small-cell lung cancer. The study's findings and limits: Due to few samples, these findings require validation. Compared with adjacent lung tissue, tumors had lower T-cell richness and clonality and non-significantly lower density. The tissue was entirely formalin-fixed and paraffin-embedded, which is known to produce sequencing artifacts.

No donor received preoperative chemotherapy or radiotherapy, or immunotherapy before or after surgery. The germline gives CDR1 LNHNV, CDR2 YYDKDF (reference sequence). V lost 0 bases and J lost 6; bases outside the gene matches: 7. There are 15 residues in the CDR3. This clone was picked up one time. Its antigen remains unknown. The protocol was immunoSEQ multiplex PCR, while the TCRdb copy is restricted to in-frame clones and leaves out a portion. The repertoire includes 6,000 to 7,500 clones, about four fifths of them detected once, and roughly 4.5% sits in the top ten. The sequence came from a woman between 45 and 60 years old with small cell lung cancer. The sample taken for sequencing was normal tissue next to the tumor. The V and J genes are TRBV15 and TRBJ1-2, with 7 positions matching TRBD1. The CDR3 sequence: CATSRDTGTADGYTF. Written as DNA, the CDR3 is TGTGCCACCAGCAGAGATACCGGGACAGCCGATGGCTACACCTTC.